Listed below are T cell receptor beta chains from one sample, sequenced in a study of blood T cells in healthy people across ages. Each CDR3 protein gets one entry after TCRdb re-called the 5' RACE reads with MiXCR. This sample has nearly 800,000 distinct CDR3 sequences, with roughly 56% found just once. The sample taken for sequencing was blood. The receptors shown here come from a man aged 40-50 years in good health. Each CDR3 is given with its conserved first and last residue. Fields, in order: D gene, V gene, J gene, clone size, CDR3 protein, CDR3 DNA. A D gene is named only where the DNA matches it firmly. Expanded clones are given a class, and other clones once, few, many or no size at all.

TRBD1	TRBV10-3	TRBJ1-2	few	CAIRTGQGATYGYTF	TGTGCCATCAGGACGGGACAGGGGGCAACCTATGGCTACACCTTC
.	TRBV3-1	TRBJ2-3	.	CASSQAFGGTDTQYF	TGTGCCAGCAGCCAGGCTTTCGGGGGAACAGATACGCAGTATTTT
.	TRBV20-1	TRBJ1-1	once	CSATQSETEAFF	TGCAGTGCTACACAGTCTGAGACTGAAGCTTTCTTT
TRBD1	TRBV20-1	TRBJ1-4	.	CSARDGTGNEKLFF	TGCAGTGCTAGAGATGGGACAGGGAATGAAAAACTGTTTTTT
.	TRBV3-1	TRBJ1-2	few	CASSQVRQLSYGYTF	TGTGCCAGCAGCCAAGTGAGGCAGCTTTCCTATGGCTACACCTTC
TRBD1	TRBV28	TRBJ1-2	.	CASRGGTDLYGYTF	TGTGCCAGCAGAGGAGGGACAGACCTCTATGGCTACACCTTC
.	TRBV29-1	TRBJ2-2	.	CSVGGGGGELFF	TGCAGCGTGGGAGGAGGCGGCGGGGAGCTGTTTTTT
TRBD2	TRBV27	TRBJ2-1	.	CASSLLASGGVVNVRNEQFF	TGTGCCAGCAGTTTATTGGCTAGCGGGGGGGTGGTAAATGTCCGCAATGAGCAGTTCTTC
TRBD1	TRBV28	TRBJ2-4	.	CASSSLQGWEQYF	TGTGCCAGCAGTTCCTTACAGGGGTGGGAGCAGTACTTC
.	TRBV5-1	TRBJ2-6	few	CASRSAGASGANVLTF	TGCGCCAGCAGGTCGGCAGGGGCCTCTGGGGCCAACGTCCTGACTTTC
.	TRBV9	TRBJ2-7	.	CASSVLSGNNEQYF	TGTGCCAGCAGCGTACTATCGGGAAACAATGAGCAGTACTTC
.	TRBV2	TRBJ2-5	many	CASTLSRGETQYF	TGTGCCAGCACCCTCTCTAGGGGAGAGACCCAGTACTTC
TRBD2	TRBV20-1	TRBJ2-7	.	CSAVTSVGSDYNEQYF	TGCAGTGCCGTGACTAGCGTAGGATCCGATTACAATGAGCAGTACTTC
.	TRBV7-2	TRBJ2-7	few	CASSLAMGSYEQYF	TGTGCCAGCAGCTTAGCAATGGGCTCCTACGAGCAGTACTTC
.	TRBV7-2	TRBJ2-4	many	CASSLEITATNRNIQYF	TGTGCCAGCAGCTTAGAGATTACAGCAACAAACAGAAACATTCAGTACTTC
TRBD2	TRBV6-2/TRBV6-3	TRBJ2-4	.	CASSPREGLAGYNEQYF	TGTGCCAGCAGCCCACGTGAGGGACTAGCGGGATACAATGAGCAGTACTTC
.	TRBV20-1	TRBJ2-5	.	CSAPHSGILKETQYF	TGCAGTGCCCCACACTCTGGTATACTGAAAGAGACCCAGTACTTC
TRBD2	TRBV5-1	TRBJ2-1	few	CASSLYTSASSYNEQFF	TGCGCCAGCAGCTTATACACTAGCGCCAGCTCCTACAATGAGCAGTTCTTC
TRBD2	TRBV12-3/TRBV12-4	TRBJ2-7	.	CASSLAGGIINEQYF	TGTGCCAGCAGCTTAGCGGGAGGGATAATTAATGAGCAGTACTTC
.	TRBV7-9	TRBJ1-1	few	CASSLGPVTEAFF	TGTGCCAGCAGCTTGGGACCAGTCACTGAAGCTTTCTTT
.	TRBV5-1	TRBJ2-5	few	CASRAQAETQYF	TGCGCCAGCAGGGCTCAGGCGGAGACCCAGTACTTC
.	TRBV20-1	TRBJ2-7	.	CSLSDSYEQYF	TGCAGTCTCAGTGACTCCTACGAGCAGTACTTC